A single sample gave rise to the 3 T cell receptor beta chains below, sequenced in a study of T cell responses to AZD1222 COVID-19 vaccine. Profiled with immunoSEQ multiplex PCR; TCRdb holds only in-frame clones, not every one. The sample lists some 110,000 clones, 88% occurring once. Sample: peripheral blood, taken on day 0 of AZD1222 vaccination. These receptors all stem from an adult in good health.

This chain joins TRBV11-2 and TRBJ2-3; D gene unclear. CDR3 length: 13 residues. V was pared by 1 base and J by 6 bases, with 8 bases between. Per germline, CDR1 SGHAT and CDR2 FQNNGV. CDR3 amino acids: CASSLGTADTQYF. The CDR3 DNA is TGTGCCAGCAGCTTAGGGACCGCGGATACGCAGTATTTT.

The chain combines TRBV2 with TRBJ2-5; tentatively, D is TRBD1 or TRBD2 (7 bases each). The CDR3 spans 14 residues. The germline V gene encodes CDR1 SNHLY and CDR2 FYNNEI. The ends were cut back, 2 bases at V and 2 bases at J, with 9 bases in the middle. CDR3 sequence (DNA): TGTGCCAGCAGTGAACAGGGGGGGCAAGAGACCCAGTACTTC. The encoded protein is CASSEQGGQETQYF.

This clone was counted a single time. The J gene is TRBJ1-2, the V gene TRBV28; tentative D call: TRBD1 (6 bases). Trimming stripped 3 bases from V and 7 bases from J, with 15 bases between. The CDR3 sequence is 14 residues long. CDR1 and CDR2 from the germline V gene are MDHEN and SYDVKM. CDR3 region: CASSFQTGWRGYTF. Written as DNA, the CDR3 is TGTGCCAGCAGTTTCCAAACAGGGTGGCGTGGCTACACCTTC.